This is a list of T cell receptor beta chains from one sample in a study of shared clonotypes between healthy human individuals. Clones were sequenced by immunoSEQ multiplex PCR, and TCRdb holds only the in-frame ones, with some missing. Of around 700,000 clones listed, about 91% were seen once; the top ten hold 20% to 25%. Material for sequencing was naive CD8+ T cells sorted from blood. These receptors were obtained from a man younger than 45 in good health. Each CDR3 is given with its conserved first and last residue. The D gene is left open where the match is weak. Rows give clone size only sometimes, using once, few, many, or a class for an expanded clone.

CDR3 length: 14; V gene: TRBV4-1; D gene: NA; J gene: TRBJ1-5; clone size: NA; CDR3 DNA: TGCGCCAGCAGCCAAGATACCCGGGTTCGGCCCCAGCATTTT; CDR3 protein: CASSQDTRVRPQHF
CDR3 length: 17; V gene: TRBV7-3; D gene: NA; J gene: TRBJ2-3; clone size: once; CDR3 DNA: TGTGCCAGCAGCTTATACATTCGGTGGGCTACCCGGGATACGCAGTATTTT; CDR3 protein: CASSLYIRWATRDTQYF
CDR3 length: 15; V gene: TRBV19; D gene: NA; J gene: TRBJ2-1; clone size: NA; CDR3 DNA: TGTGCCAGTAGTCCATCCGGGGCTAGCAACAATGAGCAGTTCTTC; CDR3 protein: CASSPSGASNNEQFF
CDR3 length: 12; V gene: TRBV6-6; D gene: NA; J gene: TRBJ2-7; clone size: NA; CDR3 DNA: TGTGCCAGCAGTTACGATCCCTACGAGCAGTACTTC; CDR3 protein: CASSYDPYEQYF
CDR3 length: 14; V gene: TRBV27; D gene: NA; J gene: TRBJ2-5; clone size: NA; CDR3 DNA: TGTGCCAGCAGTTTGGGGACCCTGGTAGAGACCCAGTACTTC; CDR3 protein: CASSLGTLVETQYF
CDR3 length: 13; V gene: TRBV27; D gene: NA; J gene: TRBJ2-1; clone size: NA; CDR3 DNA: TGTGCCAGCAGTTTATCGACGGCAAATGAGCAGTTCTTC; CDR3 protein: CASSLSTANEQFF
CDR3 length: 13; V gene: TRBV6-5; D gene: NA; J gene: TRBJ1-1; clone size: NA; CDR3 DNA: TGTGCCAGCAGTCAAGGGGGGAGGACTGAAGCTTTCTTT; CDR3 protein: CASSQGGRTEAFF
CDR3 length: 19; V gene: TRBV15; D gene: NA; J gene: TRBJ2-1; clone size: NA; CDR3 DNA: TGTGCCACCAGCAGCCGAATTCTCGGGGGGCCGAGCGACACAATTGCGCAGTTCTTC; CDR3 protein: CATSSRILGGPSDTIAQFF
CDR3 length: 20; V gene: TRBV4-1; D gene: TRBD1; J gene: TRBJ2-5; clone size: NA; CDR3 DNA: TGCGCCAGCAGCCAGAGCGGACAGGGGAGAAGAGGGGTGGACCAAGAGACCCAGTACTTC; CDR3 protein: CASSQSGQGRRGVDQETQYF
CDR3 length: 14; V gene: TRBV6-5; D gene: NA; J gene: TRBJ2-1; clone size: NA; CDR3 DNA: TGTGCCAGCAGCCGCGGGGCGGGTTACAATGAGCAGTTCTTC; CDR3 protein: CASSRGAGYNEQFF
CDR3 length: 16; V gene: TRBV28; D gene: NA; J gene: TRBJ2-7; clone size: NA; CDR3 DNA: TGTGCCAGCAGTTTACCCCATAAGTTGGGCGGGTTCGAGCAGTACTTC; CDR3 protein: CASSLPHKLGGFEQYF
CDR3 length: 14; V gene: TRBV27; D gene: NA; J gene: TRBJ1-1; clone size: once; CDR3 DNA: TGTGCCAGCAGTTTATTTCGAAAGAACACTGAAGCTTTCTTT; CDR3 protein: CASSLFRKNTEAFF
CDR3 length: 15; V gene: TRBV6-1; D gene: TRBD1; J gene: TRBJ2-7; clone size: NA; CDR3 DNA: TGTGCCAGCAGTGAACAGGGGGTAGTGGGGTACGAGCAGTACTTC; CDR3 protein: CASSEQGVVGYEQYF
CDR3 length: 12; V gene: TRBV25-1; D gene: NA; J gene: TRBJ2-5; clone size: NA; CDR3 DNA: TGTGCCAGCAGTGAGGACCAAGAGACCCAGTACTTC; CDR3 protein: CASSEDQETQYF
CDR3 length: 13; V gene: TRBV5-4; D gene: NA; J gene: TRBJ1-2; clone size: NA; CDR3 DNA: TGTGCCAGCAGCTTCCCGGGGATCCATGGCTACACCTTC; CDR3 protein: CASSFPGIHGYTF
CDR3 length: 17; V gene: TRBV10-3; D gene: TRBD1; J gene: TRBJ1-2; clone size: NA; CDR3 DNA: TGTGCCATCAGTGAGTATGGACAGGGGCCGGCTAACTATGGCTACACCTTC; CDR3 protein: CAISEYGQGPANYGYTF
CDR3 length: 19; V gene: TRBV10-1; D gene: NA; J gene: TRBJ2-2; clone size: NA; CDR3 DNA: TGCGCCAGCAGTGAGTCTTTAGGGGCCGCGAGTGTGTTGCCCGGGGAGCTGTTTTTT; CDR3 protein: CASSESLGAASVLPGELFF
CDR3 length: 14; V gene: TRBV6-5; D gene: NA; J gene: TRBJ2-2; clone size: NA; CDR3 DNA: TGTGCCAGCAGTTACAGAGGGAACGCCGGGGAGCTGTTTTTT; CDR3 protein: CASSYRGNAGELFF
CDR3 length: 13; V gene: TRBV11-2; D gene: NA; J gene: TRBJ2-3; clone size: once; CDR3 DNA: TGTGCCAGCAGCTTATTTCCCACAGATACGCAGTATTTT; CDR3 protein: CASSLFPTDTQYF
CDR3 length: 12; V gene: TRBV29-1; D gene: NA; J gene: TRBJ2-7; clone size: NA; CDR3 DNA: TGCAGCGTTGCAGGGACCTCCTACGAGCAGTACTTC; CDR3 protein: CSVAGTSYEQYF
CDR3 length: 12; V gene: TRBV5-1; D gene: NA; J gene: TRBJ2-1; clone size: NA; CDR3 DNA: TGCGCCAGCAGCCGTTTAGGCCTTGAGCAGTTCTTC; CDR3 protein: CASSRLGLEQFF
CDR3 length: 11; V gene: TRBV20-1; D gene: NA; J gene: TRBJ2-7; clone size: once; CDR3 DNA: TGCAGTGCTCGGGCATCCTACGAGCAGTACTTC; CDR3 protein: CSARASYEQYF